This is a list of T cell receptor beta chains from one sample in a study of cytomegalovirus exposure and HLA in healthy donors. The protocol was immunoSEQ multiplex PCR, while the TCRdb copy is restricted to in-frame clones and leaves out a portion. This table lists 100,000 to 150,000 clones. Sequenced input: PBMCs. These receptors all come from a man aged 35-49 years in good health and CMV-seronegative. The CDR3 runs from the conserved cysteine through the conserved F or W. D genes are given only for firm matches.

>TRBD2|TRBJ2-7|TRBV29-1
CSVRGGSYEQYF
TGCAGCGTGCGGGGGGGTTCCTACGAGCAGTACTTC
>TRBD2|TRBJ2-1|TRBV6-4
CASSSSGRDHNEQFF
TGTGCCAGCAGTTCTAGCGGGAGGGATCACAATGAGCAGTTCTTC
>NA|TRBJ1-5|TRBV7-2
CASRSVGGSNQPQHF
TGTGCCAGCAGATCTGTAGGGGGTAGCAATCAGCCCCAGCATTTT
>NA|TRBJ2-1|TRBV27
CASSFGASSYNEQFF
TGTGCCAGCAGTTTTGGAGCCTCCTCCTACAATGAGCAGTTCTTC
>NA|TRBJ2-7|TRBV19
CASSIGSSYEQYF
TGTGCCAGTAGTATAGGCAGCTCCTACGAGCAGTACTTC
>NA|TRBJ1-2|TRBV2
CASKQGTHGYTF
TGTGCCAGCAAACAGGGCACCCATGGCTACACCTTC
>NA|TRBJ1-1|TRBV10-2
CASTEGVGAFF
TGCGCAAGCACTGAGGGAGTTGGAGCTTTCTTT
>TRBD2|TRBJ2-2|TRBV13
CASSSSSWVAGAGDTGELFF
TGTGCCAGCAGCTCTTCAAGTTGGGTAGCGGGAGCGGGAGACACCGGGGAGCTGTTTTTT
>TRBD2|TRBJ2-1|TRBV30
CAWSPTSGGNNEQFF
TGTGCCTGGAGTCCTACTAGCGGGGGCAACAATGAGCAGTTCTTC
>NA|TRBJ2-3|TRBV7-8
CASSPTPAYRTRTDTQYF
TGTGCCAGCAGCCCAACACCCGCATACAGGACCAGGACAGATACGCAGTATTTT
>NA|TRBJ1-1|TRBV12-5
CASGLGVNTEAFF
TGTGCTAGTGGCCTAGGGGTGAACACTGAAGCTTTCTTT
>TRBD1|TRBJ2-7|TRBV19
CASSIGPGQGAWEQYF
TGTGCCAGTAGTATAGGACCGGGACAGGGGGCGTGGGAGCAGTACTTC
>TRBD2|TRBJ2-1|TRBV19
CASGGLAGVSYNEQFF
TGTGCCAGTGGCGGACTAGCGGGAGTGTCCTACAATGAGCAGTTCTTC
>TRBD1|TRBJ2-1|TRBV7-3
CASSFQGAISYNEQFF
TGTGCCAGCAGCTTTCAGGGGGCAATCTCCTACAATGAGCAGTTCTTC
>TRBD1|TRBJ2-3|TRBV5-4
CASSLDRGFTDTQYF
TGTGCCAGCAGCTTGGACAGGGGATTCACAGATACGCAGTATTTT
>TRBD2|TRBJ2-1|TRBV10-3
CAITSSGTSGYNEQFF
TGTGCCATCACCTCCTCCGGGACTAGCGGTTACAATGAGCAGTTCTTC
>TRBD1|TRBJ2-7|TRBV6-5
CASGTGYEQYF
TGTGCCAGCGGGACAGGCTACGAGCAGTACTTC
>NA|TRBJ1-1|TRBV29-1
CSVGQANTEAFF
TGCAGCGTTGGTCAGGCGAACACTGAAGCTTTCTTT
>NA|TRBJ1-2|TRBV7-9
CASSLALGLIVF
TGTGCCAGCAGCTTAGCGCTGGGACTGATTGTCTTC
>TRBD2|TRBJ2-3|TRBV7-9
CASSFLAGLTDTQYF
TGTGCCAGCAGCTTCCTAGCGGGGCTCACAGATACGCAGTATTTT
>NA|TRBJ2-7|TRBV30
CAWSGGWALSSYEQYF
TGTGCCTGGAGTGGGGGCTGGGCCCTAAGCTCCTACGAGCAGTACTTC
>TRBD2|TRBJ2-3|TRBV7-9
CASSLVASGSTDTQYF
TGTGCCAGCAGCCTAGTGGCTAGCGGGAGTACAGATACGCAGTATTTT
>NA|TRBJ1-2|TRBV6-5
CASRPPGFVSGYTF
TGTGCCAGCAGACCCCCAGGTTTTGTGAGTGGCTACACCTTC
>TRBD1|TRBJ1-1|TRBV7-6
CASSLLPGQGARTEAFF
TGTGCCAGCAGCTTACTTCCGGGACAGGGGGCAAGAACTGAAGCTTTCTTT
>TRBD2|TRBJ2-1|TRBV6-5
CASSYAGGSYNEQFF
TGTGCCAGCAGTTACGCGGGAGGGTCCTACAATGAGCAGTTCTTC
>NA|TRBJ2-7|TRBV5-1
CASSPGGTPSYEQYF
TGCGCCAGCAGCCCTGGCGGGACTCCGTCCTACGAGCAGTACTTC
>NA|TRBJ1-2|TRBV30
CAWSPAPVSGYTF
TGTGCCTGGAGCCCCGCGCCGGTTTCTGGCTACACCTTC
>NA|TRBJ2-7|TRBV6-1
CASSLRGGGFYEQYF
TGTGCCAGCAGTCTTCGAGGCGGAGGATTCTACGAGCAGTACTTC
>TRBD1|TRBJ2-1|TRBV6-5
CASSTARTGEIGSFF
TGTGCCAGCAGCACCGCCCGGACAGGTGAAATAGGAAGCTTCTTC
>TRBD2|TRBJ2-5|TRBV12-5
CASGNTRGGLEETQYF
TGTGCTAGTGGTAACACCCGGGGGGGTTTAGAGGAGACCCAGTACTTC
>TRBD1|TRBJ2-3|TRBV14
CASSRTGGSTDTQYF
TGTGCCAGCAGCAGAACAGGGGGCTCGACAGATACGCAGTATTTT
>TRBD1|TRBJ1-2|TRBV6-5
CASSRVGRGDYGYTF
TGTGCCAGCAGTAGGGTCGGCAGGGGGGACTATGGCTACACCTTC
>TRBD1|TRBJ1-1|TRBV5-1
CASHTGVNTEAFF
TGCGCCAGCCATACAGGGGTCAACACTGAAGCTTTCTTT
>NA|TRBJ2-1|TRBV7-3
CASREGNEQFF
TGTGCCAGCAGGGAGGGCAATGAGCAGTTCTTC
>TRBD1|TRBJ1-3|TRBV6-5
CASTLGQGKGTIYF
TGTGCCAGCACCCTGGGACAGGGAAAAGGCACCATATATTTT
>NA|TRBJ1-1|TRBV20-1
CSARGGTEAFF
TGCAGTGCTAGAGGAGGTACTGAAGCTTTCTTT
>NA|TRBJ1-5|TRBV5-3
CASPSSWTVNQPQHF
TGTGCCAGCCCTTCGTCCTGGACAGTCAATCAGCCCCAGCATTTT
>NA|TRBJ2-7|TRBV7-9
CASSGGLRVEQYF
TGTGCCAGCAGCGGGGGACTCAGGGTCGAGCAGTACTTC
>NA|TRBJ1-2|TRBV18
CASSPGTGRDGYTF
TGTGCCAGCTCCCCGGGTACAGGGAGGGATGGCTACACCTTC
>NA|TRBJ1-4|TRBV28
CASSVSYGGLFF
TGTGCCAGCAGTGTCTCCTACGGGGGACTGTTTTTT
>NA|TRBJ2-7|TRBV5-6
CASSLRGNSYEQYF
TGTGCCAGCAGCTTACGAGGTAACTCCTACGAGCAGTACTTC
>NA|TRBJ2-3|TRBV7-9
CASSFKDTQYF
TGTGCCAGCAGCTTTAAAGATACGCAGTATTTT
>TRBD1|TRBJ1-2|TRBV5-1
CASSPVFISGQGNYGYTF
TGCGCCAGCAGCCCGGTTTTTATTTCGGGACAGGGGAACTATGGCTACACCTTC
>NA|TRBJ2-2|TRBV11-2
CASSPSGDLRAGELFF
TGTGCCAGCAGCCCCAGTGGGGACTTACGCGCCGGGGAGCTGTTTTTT
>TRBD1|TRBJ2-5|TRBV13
CASSTRTGGPKETQYF
TGTGCCAGCAGCACCCGAACAGGGGGCCCCAAAGAGACCCAGTACTTC
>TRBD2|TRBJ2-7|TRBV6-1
CAICRTSGLYEQYF
TGTGCCATCTGCCGGACTAGCGGGCTCTACGAGCAGTACTTC
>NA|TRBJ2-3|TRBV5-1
CASSQGATDTQYF
TGCGCCAGCAGCCAAGGGGCTACAGATACGCAGTATTTT
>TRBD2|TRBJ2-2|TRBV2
CASTRLAGNTGELFF
TGTGCCAGCACCCGACTAGCGGGGAACACCGGGGAGCTGTTTTTT
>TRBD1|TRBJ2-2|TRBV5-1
CASSLRTGGTGELFF
TGCGCCAGCAGCCTCCGGACAGGGGGGACCGGGGAGCTGTTTTTT
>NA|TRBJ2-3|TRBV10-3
CAISLGSQTDTQYF
TGTGCCATCAGTTTGGGGAGTCAGACAGATACGCAGTATTTT
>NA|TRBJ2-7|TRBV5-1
CASRVPEAYEQYF
TGCGCCAGCAGAGTGCCCGAGGCCTACGAGCAGTACTTC
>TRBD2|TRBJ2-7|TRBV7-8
CASSSTSGRINEQYF
TGTGCCAGCAGCTCGACTAGCGGGAGGATCAACGAGCAGTACTTC
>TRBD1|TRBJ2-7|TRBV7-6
CASSTGTGDLEQYF
TGTGCCAGCAGCACCGGGACAGGGGACCTCGAGCAGTACTTC
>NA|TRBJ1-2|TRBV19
CASKGGMNYGYTF
TGTGCCAGTAAAGGAGGAATGAACTATGGCTACACCTTC
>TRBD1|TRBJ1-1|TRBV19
CASSTGGNTEAFF
TGTGCCAGTAGTACAGGGGGAAACACTGAAGCTTTCTTT
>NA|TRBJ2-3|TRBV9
CASSVAGASSDTQYF
TGTGCCAGCAGCGTAGCTGGGGCCTCCTCAGATACGCAGTATTTT